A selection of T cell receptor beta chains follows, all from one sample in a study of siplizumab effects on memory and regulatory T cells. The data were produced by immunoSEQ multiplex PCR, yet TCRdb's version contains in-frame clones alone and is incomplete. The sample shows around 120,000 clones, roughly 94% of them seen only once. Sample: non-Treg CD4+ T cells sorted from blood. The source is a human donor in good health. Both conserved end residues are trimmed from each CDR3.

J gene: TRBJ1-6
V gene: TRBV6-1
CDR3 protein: ASSDRGSYNSPLH

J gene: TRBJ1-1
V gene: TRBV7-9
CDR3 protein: ASSLAFTVEAF

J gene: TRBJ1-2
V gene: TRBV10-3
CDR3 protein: AISESEGTYGYT

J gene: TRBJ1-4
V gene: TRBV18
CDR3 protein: ASSLRQADNEKLF

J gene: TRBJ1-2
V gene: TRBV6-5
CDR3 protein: ASSSRQEHGYT

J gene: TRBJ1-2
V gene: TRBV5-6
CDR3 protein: ASSLNIIGGYT

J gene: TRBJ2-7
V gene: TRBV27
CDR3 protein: ASSFLRTGESYEQY

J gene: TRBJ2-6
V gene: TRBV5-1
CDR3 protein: ASSPDRYSGANVLT

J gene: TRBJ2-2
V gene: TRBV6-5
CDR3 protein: ASSYMGGSNTGELF

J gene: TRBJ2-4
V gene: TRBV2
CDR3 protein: ASSPGTDKNIQY

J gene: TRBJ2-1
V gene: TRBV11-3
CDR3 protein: ASSLGGGRNEQF

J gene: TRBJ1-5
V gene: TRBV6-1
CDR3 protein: ASSGGQGYQPQH

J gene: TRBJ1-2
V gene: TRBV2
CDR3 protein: ASSEAGRGDYGYT

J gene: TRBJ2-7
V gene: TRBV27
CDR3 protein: ASSARREGEQY

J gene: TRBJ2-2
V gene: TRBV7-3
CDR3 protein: ASSLTGQGKTGELF

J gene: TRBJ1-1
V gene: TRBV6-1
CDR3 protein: ATGQGSTEAF

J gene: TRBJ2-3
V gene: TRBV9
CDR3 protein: ASSVDARSSTDTQY

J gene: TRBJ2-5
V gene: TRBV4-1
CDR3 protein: ASSQAGTGGVEETQY

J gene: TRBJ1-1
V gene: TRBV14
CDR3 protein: ASSQDELGPEAF

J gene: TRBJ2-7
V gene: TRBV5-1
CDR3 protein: ASSNLAGESYEQY

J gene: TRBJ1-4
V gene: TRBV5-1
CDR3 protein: ASSLAAGGEKLF